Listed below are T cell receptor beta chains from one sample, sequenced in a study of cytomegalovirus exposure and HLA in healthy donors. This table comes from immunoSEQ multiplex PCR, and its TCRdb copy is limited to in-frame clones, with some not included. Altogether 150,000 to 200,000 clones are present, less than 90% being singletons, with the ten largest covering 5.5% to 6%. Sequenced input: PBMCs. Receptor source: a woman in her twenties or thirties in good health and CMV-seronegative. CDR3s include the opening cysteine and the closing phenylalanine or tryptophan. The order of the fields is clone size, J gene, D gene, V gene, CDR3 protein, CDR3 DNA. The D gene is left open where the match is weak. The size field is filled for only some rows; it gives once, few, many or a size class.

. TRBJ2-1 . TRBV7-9 CASSVDSTRDEQFF TGTGCCAGCAGTGTGGACTCAACCCGGGATGAGCAGTTCTTC
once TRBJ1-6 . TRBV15 CATSSGWTDSPLHF TGTGCCACCAGCAGTGGTTGGACCGATTCACCCCTCCACTTT
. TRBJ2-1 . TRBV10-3 CAIRGTGYNEQFF TGTGCCATCAGGGGGACTGGATACAATGAGCAGTTCTTC
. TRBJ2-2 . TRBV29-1 CSCRIGGTGELFF TGCAGCTGCCGCATAGGGGGCACCGGGGAGCTGTTTTTT
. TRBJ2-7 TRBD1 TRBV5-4 CASSRADRGSYEQYF TGTGCCAGCAGCAGGGCGGACAGGGGCTCCTACGAGCAGTACTTC
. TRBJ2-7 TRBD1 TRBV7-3 CASSTGTDNYEQYF TGTGCCAGCAGCACAGGGACAGATAACTACGAGCAGTACTTC
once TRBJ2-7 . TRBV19 CASSIDIETYEQYF TGTGCCAGTAGTATAGACATCGAAACCTACGAGCAGTACTTC
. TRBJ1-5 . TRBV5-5 CASSLVSGSNQPQHF TGTGCCAGCAGCTTGGTATCCGGGAGCAATCAGCCCCAGCATTTT
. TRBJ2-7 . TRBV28 CASREQGYEQYF TGTGCCAGCAGAGAACAGGGCTACGAGCAGTACTTC
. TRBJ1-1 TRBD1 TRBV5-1 CASSYSDRGMNTEAFF TGCGCCAGCAGCTATTCGGACAGGGGGATGAACACTGAAGCTTTCTTT
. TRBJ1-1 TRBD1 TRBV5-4 CASSLPRTGVNTEAFF TGTGCCAGCAGCCTCCCCCGGACAGGGGTGAACACTGAAGCTTTCTTT
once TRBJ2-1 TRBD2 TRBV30 CAWSPWTSGSGTNNEQFF TGTGCCTGGAGTCCCTGGACTAGCGGGTCGGGTACGAACAATGAGCAGTTCTTC
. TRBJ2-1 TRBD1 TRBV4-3 CASSQRTGISYNEQFF TGCGCCAGCAGCCAACGGACAGGGATCTCCTACAATGAGCAGTTCTTC
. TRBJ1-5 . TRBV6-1 CASSENQVQPQHF TGTGCCAGCAGTGAAAACCAGGTTCAGCCCCAGCATTTT
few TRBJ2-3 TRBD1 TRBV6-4 CASSSTGEPDTQYF TGTGCCAGCAGTTCGACAGGGGAGCCAGATACGCAGTATTTT
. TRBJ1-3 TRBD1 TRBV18 CASSLDRGSGNTIYF TGTGCCAGCTCGCTTGACAGGGGGTCTGGAAACACCATATATTTT
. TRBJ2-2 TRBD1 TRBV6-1 CAGGTDNTGELFF TGTGCCGGTGGGACAGATAACACCGGGGAGCTGTTTTTT
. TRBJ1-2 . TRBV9 CASSGPRVVGYGYTF TGTGCCAGCAGCGGGCCTAGGGTTGTAGGCTATGGCTACACCTTC
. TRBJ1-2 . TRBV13 CASSLEYYGYTF TGTGCCAGCAGCTTGGAGTACTATGGCTACACCTTC
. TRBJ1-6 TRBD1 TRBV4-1 CASSQATGTGSSYNSPLHF TGCGCCAGCAGCCAAGCGACCGGGACAGGGAGCTCCTATAATTCACCCCTCCACTTT
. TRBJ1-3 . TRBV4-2 CASSQVPEGAGNTIYF TGTGCCAGCAGCCAAGTTCCGGAGGGGGCTGGAAACACCATATATTTT
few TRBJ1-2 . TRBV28 CASSFSAGPSNGYTF TGTGCCAGCAGTTTTAGTGCAGGGCCCTCTAATGGCTACACCTTC
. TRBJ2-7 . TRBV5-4 CASSASGGSYSYEQYF TGTGCCAGCAGCGCCTCGGGCGGCAGTTACTCCTACGAGCAGTACTTC
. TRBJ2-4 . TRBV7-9 CASSLVGAKNIQYF TGTGCCAGCAGCTTAGTTGGAGCCAAAAACATTCAGTACTTC
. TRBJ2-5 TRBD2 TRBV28 CASSFPKTSGRFRKTQYF TGTGCCAGCAGTTTCCCCAAGACTAGCGGGAGGTTCCGGAAGACCCAGTACTTC
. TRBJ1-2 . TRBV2 CASSAGSTAGYTF TGTGCCAGCAGCGCGGGGTCCACAGCTGGCTACACCTTC
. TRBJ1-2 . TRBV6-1 CASSVLYGYTF TGTGCCAGCAGTGTGTTGTATGGCTACACCTTC
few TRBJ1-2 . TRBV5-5 CASSQQKSGGGYTF TGTGCCAGCAGCCAGCAAAAAAGCGGGGGTGGCTACACCTTC
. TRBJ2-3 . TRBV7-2 CASSLGTGPGRTDTQYF TGTGCCAGCAGCTTAGGGACCGGTCCTGGAAGGACAGATACGCAGTATTTT
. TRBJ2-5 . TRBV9 CASSPGLSEQETQYF TGTGCCAGCAGCCCAGGTCTGTCGGAGCAAGAGACCCAGTACTTC
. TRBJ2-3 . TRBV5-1 CASSLAGGGTDTQYF TGCGCCAGCAGCTTGGCTGGGGGAGGCACAGATACGCAGTATTTT
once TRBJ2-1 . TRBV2 CASVVGAYNEQFF TGTGCCAGCGTTGTGGGGGCCTACAATGAGCAGTTCTTC
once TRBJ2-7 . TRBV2 CASRTTGTYEQYF TGTGCCAGCAGAACGACGGGAACCTACGAGCAGTACTTC
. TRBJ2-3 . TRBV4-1 CASSRVVGSTDTQYF TGCGCCAGCAGCCGGGTTGTGGGATCCACAGATACGCAGTATTTT
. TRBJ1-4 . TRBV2 CASSRNKASATNEKLFF TGTGCCAGCAGCCGCAACAAAGCCTCTGCAACTAATGAAAAACTGTTTTTT
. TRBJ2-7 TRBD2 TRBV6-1 CASSLAGGIYEQYF TGTGCCAGCAGTTTAGCGGGAGGGATCTACGAGCAGTACTTC
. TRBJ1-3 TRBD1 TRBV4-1 CASSQERDRGPSGNTIYF TGCGCCAGCAGCCAGGAAAGGGACAGGGGGCCTTCTGGAAACACCATATATTTT
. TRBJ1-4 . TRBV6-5 CASRGPRALSEKLFF TGTGCCAGCAGAGGGCCGAGGGCCCTTAGCGAAAAACTGTTTTTT
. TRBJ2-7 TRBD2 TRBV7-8 CASSLGPPGLAHYEQYF TGTGCCAGCAGCTTAGGGCCGCCGGGACTAGCCCACTACGAGCAGTACTTC
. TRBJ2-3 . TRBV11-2 CASSLVGGRLTDTQYF TGTGCCAGCAGCTTAGTCGGAGGGCGACTGACAGATACGCAGTATTTT
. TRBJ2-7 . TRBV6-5 CASSKNYEQYF TGTGCCAGCAGTAAGAACTACGAGCAGTACTTC
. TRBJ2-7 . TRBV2 CASSPAAGDISREQYF TGTGCCAGCAGTCCAGCCGCCGGGGACATTTCTCGCGAGCAGTACTTC
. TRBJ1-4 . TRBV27 CASSLYEAGTGKLFF TGTGCCAGCAGTTTATATGAGGCAGGGACGGGAAAACTGTTTTTT